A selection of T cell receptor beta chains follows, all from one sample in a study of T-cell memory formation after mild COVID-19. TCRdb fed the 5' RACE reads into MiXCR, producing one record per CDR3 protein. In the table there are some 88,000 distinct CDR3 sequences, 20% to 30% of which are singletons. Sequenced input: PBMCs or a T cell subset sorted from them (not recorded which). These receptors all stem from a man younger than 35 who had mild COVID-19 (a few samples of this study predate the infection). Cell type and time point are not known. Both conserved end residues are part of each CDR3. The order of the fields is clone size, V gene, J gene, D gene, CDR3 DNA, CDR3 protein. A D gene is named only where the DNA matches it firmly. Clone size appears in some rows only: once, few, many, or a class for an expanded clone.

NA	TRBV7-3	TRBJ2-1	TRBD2	TGTGCCAGCAGCTTAGGATCCGGGACTAGCGGGGCGGTCGAGCAGTTCTTC	CASSLGSGTSGAVEQFF
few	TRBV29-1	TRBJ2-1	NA	TGCAGCGTTGATCACGGCGGCGCAGGCTACAATGAGCAGTTCTTC	CSVDHGGAGYNEQFF
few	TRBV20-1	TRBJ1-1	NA	TGCAGTGCTGGTGGGTTTGAAGCTTTCTTT	CSAGGFEAFF
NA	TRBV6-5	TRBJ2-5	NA	TGTGCCAGCAGAACTCCGGGACCCACGAAGGAGACCCAGTACTTC	CASRTPGPTKETQYF
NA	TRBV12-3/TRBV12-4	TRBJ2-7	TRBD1	TGTGCCAGCAGCCTAACAGGGGGCGCGGGGGACGAGCAGTACTTC	CASSLTGGAGDEQYF
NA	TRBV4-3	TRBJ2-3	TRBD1	TGCGCCAGCAGCCAAGAAGGACAGGTCACAGATACGCAGTATTTT	CASSQEGQVTDTQYF
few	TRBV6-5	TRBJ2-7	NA	TGTGCCAGCAGGGCCGAGAGCTACGAGCAGTACTTC	CASRAESYEQYF
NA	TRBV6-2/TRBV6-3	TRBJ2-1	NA	TGTGCCAGCAGTTTATGGGGTTTGCTGGATGAGCAGTTCTTC	CASSLWGLLDEQFF
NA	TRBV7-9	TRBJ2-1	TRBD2	TGTGCCAGCAGCCAAAGCGGGGCCTCCTACAATGAGCAGTTCTTC	CASSQSGASYNEQFF
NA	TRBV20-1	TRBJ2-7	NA	TGCAGTGCAACCCTTACAGGGCCCTCCTACGAGCAGTACTTC	CSATLTGPSYEQYF
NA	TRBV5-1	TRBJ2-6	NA	TGCGCCAGCAGCTTGGACATCTCAAGGGCCAACGTCCTGACTTTC	CASSLDISRANVLTF
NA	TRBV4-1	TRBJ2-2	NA	TGCGCCAGCAGCGATAAACTCACCGGGGAGCTGTTTTTT	CASSDKLTGELFF
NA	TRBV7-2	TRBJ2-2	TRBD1	TGTGCCAGCAGCTTACCCCAGGGGACAGGGAGGAACACCGGGGAGCTGTTTTTT	CASSLPQGTGRNTGELFF
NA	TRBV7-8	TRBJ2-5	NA	TGTGCCAGCAGCTTAGATGGGACCCAGTACTTC	CASSLDGTQYF
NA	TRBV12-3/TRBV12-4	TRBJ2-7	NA	TGTGCCAGCAGTTTTGGCGGGGCCGTCGCTTCCTACGAGCAGTACTTC	CASSFGGAVASYEQYF
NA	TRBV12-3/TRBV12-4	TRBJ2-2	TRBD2	TGTGCCAGCAAAGAGGGACTAGGTAGAGGCACCGGGGAGCTGTTTTTT	CASKEGLGRGTGELFF
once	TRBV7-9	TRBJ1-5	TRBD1	TGTGCCAGCAGCCAGGGACAGGGCCCCTATAGCAATCAGCCCCAGCATTTT	CASSQGQGPYSNQPQHF
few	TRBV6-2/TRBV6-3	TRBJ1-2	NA	TGTGCCAGCAGTTTCCAGGCGGATGGCTACACCTTC	CASSFQADGYTF
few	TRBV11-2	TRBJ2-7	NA	TGTGCCAGTCGCCACGGTCCCTACGAGCAGTACTTC	CASRHGPYEQYF
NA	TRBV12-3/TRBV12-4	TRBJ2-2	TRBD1	TGTGCCAGCAGTTCGGGACAGGGGAGGGCCGGGGAGCTGTTTTTT	CASSSGQGRAGELFF
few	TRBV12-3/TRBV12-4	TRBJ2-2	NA	TGTGCCAGCAGCCACGGGGAGCTGTTTTTT	CASSHGELFF
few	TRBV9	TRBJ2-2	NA	TGTGCCAGCAGCACCCTAGCGGGGGAGCTGTTTTTT	CASSTLAGELFF
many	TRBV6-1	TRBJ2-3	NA	TGTGCCAGCAGTGAGGGACACAGCACAGATACGCAGTATTTT	CASSEGHSTDTQYF
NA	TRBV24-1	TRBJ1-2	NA	TGTGCCACCAGTGATTACCCGGACAGCCCCTATGGCTACACCTTC	CATSDYPDSPYGYTF
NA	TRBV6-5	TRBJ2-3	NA	TGTGCCAGCAGTTATTGGGCGGGGCCAACAGATACGCAGTATTTT	CASSYWAGPTDTQYF
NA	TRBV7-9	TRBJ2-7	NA	TGTGCCGGGCGGGGGGACAGCCTCCACGCCTACGAGCAGTACTTC	CAGRGDSLHAYEQYF
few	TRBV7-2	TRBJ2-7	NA	TGTGCCAGCAGCCCGAGTCCGGTATACGAGCAGTACTTC	CASSPSPVYEQYF
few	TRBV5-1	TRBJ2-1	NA	TGCGCCAGCAGCTTTGACTCGATAGGAGGGGGTTGGCTAGACAATGAGCAGTTCTTC	CASSFDSIGGGWLDNEQFF
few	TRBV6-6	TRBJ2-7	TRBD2	TGTGCCAGCAGTTACCCTGGGACTAGCGGGGAAACCTACGAGCAGTACTTC	CASSYPGTSGETYEQYF
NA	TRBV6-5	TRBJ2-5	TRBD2	TGTGCCAGCACTCTGACTAGCGGGGGCCAAGAGACCCAGTACTTC	CASTLTSGGQETQYF
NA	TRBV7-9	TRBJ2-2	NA	TGTGCCAGCAGCTTAGATGGCGGGGAGCTGTTTTTT	CASSLDGGELFF
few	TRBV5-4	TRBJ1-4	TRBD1	TGTGCCAGCAGCTTAACGGGACAGGGGGTAACTAATGAAAAACTGTTTTTT	CASSLTGQGVTNEKLFF
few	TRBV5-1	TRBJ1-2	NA	TGCGCCAGCAGCTTCTACCCACCCACCGGGACATCGACTAACTATGGCTACACCTTC	CASSFYPPTGTSTNYGYTF
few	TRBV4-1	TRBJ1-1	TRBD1	TGCGCCAGCAGCCACGACAGGGTAGGGAACACTGAAGCTTTCTTT	CASSHDRVGNTEAFF
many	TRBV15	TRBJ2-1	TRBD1	TGTGCCACCGGACAGGGGGAAAGCTACAATGAGCAGTTCTTC	CATGQGESYNEQFF
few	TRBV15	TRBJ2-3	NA	TGTGCCACCCACCCGGCGGGGATGGGAGTAGATACGCAGTATTTT	CATHPAGMGVDTQYF
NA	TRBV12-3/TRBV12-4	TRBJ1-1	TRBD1	TGTGCCAGCACCCAAGACAGGGGCGAAGCTTTCTTT	CASTQDRGEAFF
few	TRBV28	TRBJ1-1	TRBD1	TGTGCCAGCAGTTTCGGGACAGCTGAAGCTTTCTTT	CASSFGTAEAFF
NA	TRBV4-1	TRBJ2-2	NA	TGCGCCAGCAGCCAAGTGGGAAACACCGGGGAGCTGTTTTTT	CASSQVGNTGELFF
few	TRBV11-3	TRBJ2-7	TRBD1	TGTGCCAGCAGCTTGGGACAGGGGATCCCCTACGAGCAGTACTTC	CASSLGQGIPYEQYF
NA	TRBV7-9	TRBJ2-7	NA	TGTGCCAGCGCGAACGGGACTCTCCGTCACGAGCAGTACTTC	CASANGTLRHEQYF
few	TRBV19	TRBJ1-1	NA	TGTGCCAGTAGTATAGGGGGGCAGATGGTTGAAGCTTTCTTT	CASSIGGQMVEAFF
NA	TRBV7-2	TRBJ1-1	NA	TGTGCCAGCAGCTTACCAGAGCAGGTGGAAGCTTTCTTT	CASSLPEQVEAFF
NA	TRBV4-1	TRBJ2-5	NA	TGCGCCAGCAGCCAAGTGGCCGACCAAGAGACCCAGTACTTC	CASSQVADQETQYF
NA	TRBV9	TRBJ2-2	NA	TGTGCCAGCAGCCCCACCGGGACCGGGGAGCTGTTTTTT	CASSPTGTGELFF
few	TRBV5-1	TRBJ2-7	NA	TGCGCCAGCACCCCTCGGCCGGGGATCGACTACGAGCAGTACTTC	CASTPRPGIDYEQYF
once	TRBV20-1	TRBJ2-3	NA	TGCAGTGCTAGCCACCGGGACTCTAGCACAGATACGCAGTATTTT	CSASHRDSSTDTQYF
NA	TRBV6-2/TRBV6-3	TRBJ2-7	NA	TGTGCCAGCGAAGGACAGCTTAGTTACGAGCAGTACTTC	CASEGQLSYEQYF
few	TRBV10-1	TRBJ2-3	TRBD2	TGCGCCAGCACCAGACTAGCGGGGGATACGCAGTATTTT	CASTRLAGDTQYF
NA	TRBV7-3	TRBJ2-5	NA	TGTGCCAGCAGCTTAACCTCCGGACAGCAAGAGACCCAGTACTTC	CASSLTSGQQETQYF
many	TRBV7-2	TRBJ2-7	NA	TGTGCCAGCAGCCTAAACTACGAGCAGTACTTC	CASSLNYEQYF
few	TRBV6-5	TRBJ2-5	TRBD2	TGTGCCAGCAGTTACTCACTAGCGGGGGGCACCTACCAAGAGACCCAGTACTTC	CASSYSLAGGTYQETQYF
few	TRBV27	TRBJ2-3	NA	TGTGCCAGCAGTTTGGGGGCGAATACGCAGTATTTT	CASSLGANTQYF
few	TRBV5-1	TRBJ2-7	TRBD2	TGCGCCAGCAGCTCCGGACTAGCGGGAATGTACGAGCAGTACTTC	CASSSGLAGMYEQYF
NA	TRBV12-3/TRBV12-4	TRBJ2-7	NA	TGTGCCAGCAGCCTAAACCCCCTCGAGCAGTACTTC	CASSLNPLEQYF
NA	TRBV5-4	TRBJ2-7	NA	TGTGCCAGCAGCTTGGCCGCAGGCGGCCGCTACGAGCAGTACTTC	CASSLAAGGRYEQYF
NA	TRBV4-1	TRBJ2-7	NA	TGCGCCAGCAGCCCAGCTAGCGCAACCTTCTACGAGCAGTACTTC	CASSPASATFYEQYF
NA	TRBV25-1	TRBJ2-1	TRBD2	TGTGCCAGCAGTAGCCCGGGACTAGCGAACAATGAGCAGTTCTTC	CASSSPGLANNEQFF
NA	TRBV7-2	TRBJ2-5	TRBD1	TGTGCCAGCAGCTTGGGACAGGGGGAGGTGACCCAGTACTTC	CASSLGQGEVTQYF